Sequencing of this TCR beta chain was carried out in a study of response to subunit inactivated influenza vaccine. Study results and caveats: The authors put forward the suggestion that each seasonal influenza vaccination may bring in only a limited number of new T cells.

Deletions cut 0 bases from V and 4 bases from J, with 13 bases between. CDR1 is LGHNA and CDR2 is YNFKEQ in the germline V gene. CDR3 size: 15 residues. Turning to this clonotype: No antigen is known for it.

TCRdb itself ran the RT-PCR reads through MiXCR, one entry per CDR3 protein. This table holds a few hundred thousand distinct CDR3 sequences, 21% found once. The sequenced sample was PBMCs from blood, obtained approximately 20 months after vaccination. The clonotype comes from a man aged 50-75 years who received an inactivated influenza vaccine. The chain combines TRBV4-2 with TRBJ2-7; D unclear. The CDR3 region is CASSQDETPYYEQYF. DNA for the CDR3: TGTGCCAGCAGCCAAGATGAGACCCCTTATTACGAGCAGTACTTC.